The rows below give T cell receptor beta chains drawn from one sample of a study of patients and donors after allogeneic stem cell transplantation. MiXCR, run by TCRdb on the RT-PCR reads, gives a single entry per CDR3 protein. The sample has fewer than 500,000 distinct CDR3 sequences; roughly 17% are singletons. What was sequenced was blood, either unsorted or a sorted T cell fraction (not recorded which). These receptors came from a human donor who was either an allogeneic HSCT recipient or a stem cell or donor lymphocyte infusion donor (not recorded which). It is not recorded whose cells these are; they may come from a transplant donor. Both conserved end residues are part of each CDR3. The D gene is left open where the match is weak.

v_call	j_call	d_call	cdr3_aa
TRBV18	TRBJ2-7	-	CASSPKIRATEQYF
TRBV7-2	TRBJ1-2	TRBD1	CASSIQGAGGYTF
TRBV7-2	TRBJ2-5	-	CASSLARRFSETQYF
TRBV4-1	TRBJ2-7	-	CASSQEDGTRGYEQYF
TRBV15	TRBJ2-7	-	CATGAGQFSYEQYF
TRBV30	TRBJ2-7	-	CAWSVVRVRYEQYF
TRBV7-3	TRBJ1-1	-	CASSLNPTALNTEAFF
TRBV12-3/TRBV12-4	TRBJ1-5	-	CASSFRPRESNQPQHF
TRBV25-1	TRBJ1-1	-	CASSEYKGRTEAFF
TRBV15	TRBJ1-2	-	CATSGDPLGGYTF
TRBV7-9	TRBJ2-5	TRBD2	CASSTLAGGAETQYF
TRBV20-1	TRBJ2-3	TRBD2	CSASLTSGRTDTQYF
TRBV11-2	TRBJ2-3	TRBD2	CASSLITPGLAGGPDTQYF
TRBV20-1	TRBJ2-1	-	CSARGGPTLRGEQFF
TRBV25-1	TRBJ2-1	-	CASSQLGAHEQFF
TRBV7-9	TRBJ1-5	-	CASSSTRNSNQPQHF
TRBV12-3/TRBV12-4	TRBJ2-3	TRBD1	CASSHPDRVADTQYF
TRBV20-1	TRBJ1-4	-	CSAEGGDRELFF
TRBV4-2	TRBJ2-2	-	CASSQDFVWGLDPGELFF
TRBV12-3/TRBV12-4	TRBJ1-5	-	CASSFGRGNQPQHF
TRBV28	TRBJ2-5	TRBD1	CATRQGQETQHF
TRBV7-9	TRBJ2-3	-	CASSLRTPGGTDTQYF
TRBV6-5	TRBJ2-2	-	CASSSLNRELFF
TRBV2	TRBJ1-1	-	CASKNSMNTEAFF
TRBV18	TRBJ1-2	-	CASSPPGAGKYGYTF
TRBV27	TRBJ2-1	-	CASSTTNYNEQFF
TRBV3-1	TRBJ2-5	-	CASSQRWETQYF
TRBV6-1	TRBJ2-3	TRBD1	CASSDQGVFTDTQYF
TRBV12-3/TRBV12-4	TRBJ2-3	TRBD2	CASRAGTSWVADTQYF
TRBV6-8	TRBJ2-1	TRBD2	CARPFGLAGSYNEQFF
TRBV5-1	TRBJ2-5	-	CASSPWALRPEIETQYF
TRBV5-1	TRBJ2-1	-	CASSSTGRGRNEQFF
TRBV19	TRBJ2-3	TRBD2	CASSTGLADTDTQYF